The TCR beta chain under discussion was sequenced for a study of cytomegalovirus exposure and HLA in healthy donors. General study results and limits: A few chains linked to CMV were shown in vitro to be specific for CMV antigens. High sensitivity and specificity were reportedly achieved when the classifier diagnosed cytomegalovirus status.

On this clone: Its antigen is currently unknown.

Germline V lookup: CDR1 KGHSH, CDR2 LQKENI. The junction had 7 bases not matched to a gene; V was cut back by 5 bases and J by 4 bases. The CDR3 sequence is 14 residues long. The repertoire was sequenced with immunoSEQ multiplex PCR; TCRdb's copy has only in-frame clones and lacks some. The sample lists 200,000 to 250,000 clones, roughly 83% occurring once. Input material: PBMCs. This sequence joins TRBV18 and TRBJ2-7; 8 positions match TRBD2. This clonotype was obtained from a woman younger than 35 in good health and CMV-seronegative. CDR3 residues: CASSDQRGRYEQYF. As DNA, the CDR3 is TGTGCCAGCTCAGACCAGCGGGGGCGTTACGAGCAGTACTTC.